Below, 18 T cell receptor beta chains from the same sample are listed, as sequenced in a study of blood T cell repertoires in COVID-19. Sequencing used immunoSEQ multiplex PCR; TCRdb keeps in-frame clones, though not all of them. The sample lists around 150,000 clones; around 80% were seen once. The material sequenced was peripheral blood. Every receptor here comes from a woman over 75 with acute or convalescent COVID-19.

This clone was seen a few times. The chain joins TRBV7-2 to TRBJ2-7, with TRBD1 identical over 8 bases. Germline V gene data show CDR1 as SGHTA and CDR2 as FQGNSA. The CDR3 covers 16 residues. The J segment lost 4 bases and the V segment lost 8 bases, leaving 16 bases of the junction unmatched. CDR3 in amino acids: CASRRTGLTTNYEQYF. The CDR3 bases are TGTGCCAGCCGGAGGACAGGGTTGACGACGAATTACGAGCAGTACTTC.

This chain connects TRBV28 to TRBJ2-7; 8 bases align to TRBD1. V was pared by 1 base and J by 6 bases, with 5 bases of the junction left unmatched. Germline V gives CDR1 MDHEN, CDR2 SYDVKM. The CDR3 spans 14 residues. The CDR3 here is CASSLYDRGGEQYF. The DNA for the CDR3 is TGTGCCAGCAGTTTATATGACAGGGGAGGCGAGCAGTACTTC.

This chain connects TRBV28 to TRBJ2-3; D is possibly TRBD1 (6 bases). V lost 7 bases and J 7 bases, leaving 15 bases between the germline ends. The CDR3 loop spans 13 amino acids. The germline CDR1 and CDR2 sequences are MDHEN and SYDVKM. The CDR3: CASTDRGPYTQYF. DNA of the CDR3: TGTGCCAGCACGGACAGAGGACCTTATACGCAGTATTTT.

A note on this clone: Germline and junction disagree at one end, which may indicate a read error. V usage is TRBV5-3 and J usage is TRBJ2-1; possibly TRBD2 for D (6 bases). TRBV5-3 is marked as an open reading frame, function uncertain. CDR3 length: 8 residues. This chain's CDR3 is CARREGVF. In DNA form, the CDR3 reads TGTGCCAGAAGGGAGGGCGTCTTC.

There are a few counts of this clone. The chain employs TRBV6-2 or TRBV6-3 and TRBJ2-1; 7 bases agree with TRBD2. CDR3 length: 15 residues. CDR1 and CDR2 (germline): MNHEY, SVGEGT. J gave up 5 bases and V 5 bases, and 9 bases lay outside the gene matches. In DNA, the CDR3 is TGTGCCAGCAGTCCAACTAGCGCTAACAACAATGAGCAGTTCTTC. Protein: CASSPTSANNNEQFF.

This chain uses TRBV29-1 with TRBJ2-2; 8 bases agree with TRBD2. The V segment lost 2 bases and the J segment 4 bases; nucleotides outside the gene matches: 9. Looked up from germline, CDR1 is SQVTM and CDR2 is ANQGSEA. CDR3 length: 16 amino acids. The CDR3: CSVELAGPRGTGELFF. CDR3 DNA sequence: TGCAGCGTTGAATTAGCGGGACCGCGGGGCACCGGGGAGCTGTTTTTT.

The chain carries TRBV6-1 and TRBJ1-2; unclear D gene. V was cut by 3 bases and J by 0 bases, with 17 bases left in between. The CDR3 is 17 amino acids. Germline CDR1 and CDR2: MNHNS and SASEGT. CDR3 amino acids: CASSDGAADAANYGYTF. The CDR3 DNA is TGTGCCAGCAGTGACGGCGCGGCCGACGCGGCTAACTATGGCTACACCTTC.

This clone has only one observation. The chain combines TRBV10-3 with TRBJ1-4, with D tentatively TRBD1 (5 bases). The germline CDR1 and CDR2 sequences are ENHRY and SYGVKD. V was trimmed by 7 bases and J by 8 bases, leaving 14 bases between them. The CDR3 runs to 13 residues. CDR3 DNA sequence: TGTGCCATCAAAGACAGCACAATGGAAAAACTGTTTTTT. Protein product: CAIKDSTMEKLFF.

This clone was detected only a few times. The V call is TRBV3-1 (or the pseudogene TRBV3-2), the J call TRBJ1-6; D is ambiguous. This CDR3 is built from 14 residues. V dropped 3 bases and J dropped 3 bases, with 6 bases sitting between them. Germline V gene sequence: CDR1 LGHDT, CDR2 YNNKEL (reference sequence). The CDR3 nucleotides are TGTGCCAGCAGCCACGGAGTCTATAATTCACCCCTCCACTTT. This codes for CASSHGVYNSPLHF.

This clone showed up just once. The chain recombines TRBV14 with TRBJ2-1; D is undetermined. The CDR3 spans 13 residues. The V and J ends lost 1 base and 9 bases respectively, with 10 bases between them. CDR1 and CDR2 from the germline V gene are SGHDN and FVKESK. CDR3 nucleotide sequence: TGTGCCAGCAGCCAAGTTTACAGCCCTGAGCAGTTCTTC. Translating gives CASSQVYSPEQFF.

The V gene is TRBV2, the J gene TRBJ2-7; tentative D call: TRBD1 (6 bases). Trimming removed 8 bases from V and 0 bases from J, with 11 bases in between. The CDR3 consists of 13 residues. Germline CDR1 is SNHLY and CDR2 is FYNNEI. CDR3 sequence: CASPGTSSYEQYF. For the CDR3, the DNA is TGTGCCAGCCCCGGGACAAGCTCCTACGAGCAGTACTTC. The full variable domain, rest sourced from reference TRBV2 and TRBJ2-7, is EPEVTQTPSHQVTQMGQEVILRCVPISNHLYFYWYRQILGQKVEFLVSFYNNEISEKSEIFDDQFSVERPDGSNFTLKIRSTKLEDSAMYFCASPGTSSYEQYFGPGTRLTVT.

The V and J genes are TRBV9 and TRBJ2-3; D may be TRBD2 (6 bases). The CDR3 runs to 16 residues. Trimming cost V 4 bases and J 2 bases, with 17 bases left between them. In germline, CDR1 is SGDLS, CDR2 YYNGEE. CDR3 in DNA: TGTGCCAGCAGCACCCGTGGGGCGGGGCCCACAGATACGCAGTATTTT. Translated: CASSTRGAGPTDTQYF.

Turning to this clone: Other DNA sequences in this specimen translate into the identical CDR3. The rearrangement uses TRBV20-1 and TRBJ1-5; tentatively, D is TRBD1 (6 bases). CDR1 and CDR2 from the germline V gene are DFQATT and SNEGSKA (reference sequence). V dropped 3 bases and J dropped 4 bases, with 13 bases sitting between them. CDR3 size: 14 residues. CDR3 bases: TGCAGTGCTAGTGGGGGGCAGGGAAATCAGCCCCAGCATTTT. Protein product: CSASGGQGNQPQHF.

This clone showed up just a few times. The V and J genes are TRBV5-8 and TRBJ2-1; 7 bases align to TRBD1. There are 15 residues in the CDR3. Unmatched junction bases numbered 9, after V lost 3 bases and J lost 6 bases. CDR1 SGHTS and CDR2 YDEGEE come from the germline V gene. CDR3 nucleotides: TGTGCCAGCAGCTGGGGACAGTTTATCGCCAATGAGCAGTTCTTC. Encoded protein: CASSWGQFIANEQFF. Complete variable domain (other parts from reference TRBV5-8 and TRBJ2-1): EAGVTQSPTHLIKTRGQQATLRCSPISGHTSVYWYQQALGLGLQFLLWYDEGEERNRGNFPPRFSGRQFPNYSSELNVNALELEDSALYLCASSWGQFIANEQFFGPGTRLTVL.

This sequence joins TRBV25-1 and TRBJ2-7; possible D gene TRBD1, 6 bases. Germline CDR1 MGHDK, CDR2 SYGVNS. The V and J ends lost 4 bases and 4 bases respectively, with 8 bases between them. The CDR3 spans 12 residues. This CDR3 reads CASSATGYEQYF. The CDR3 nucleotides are TGTGCCAGCAGTGCTACAGGGTACGAGCAGTACTTC.

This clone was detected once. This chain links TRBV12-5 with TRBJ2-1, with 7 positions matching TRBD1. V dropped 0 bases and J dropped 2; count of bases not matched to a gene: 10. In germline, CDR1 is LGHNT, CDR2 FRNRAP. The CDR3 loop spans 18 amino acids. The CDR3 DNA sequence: TGTGCTAGTGGTTTGGTGGGGACAGCCAATGCCCCCTACAATGAGCAGTTCTTC. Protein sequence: CASGLVGTANAPYNEQFF.

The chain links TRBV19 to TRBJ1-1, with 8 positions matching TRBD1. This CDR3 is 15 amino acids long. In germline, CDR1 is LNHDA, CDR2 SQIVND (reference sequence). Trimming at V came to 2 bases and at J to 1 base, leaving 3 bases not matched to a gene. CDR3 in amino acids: CASSIPDRENTEAFF. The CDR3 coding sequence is TGTGCCAGTAGTATACCGGACAGGGAGAACACTGAAGCTTTCTTT.

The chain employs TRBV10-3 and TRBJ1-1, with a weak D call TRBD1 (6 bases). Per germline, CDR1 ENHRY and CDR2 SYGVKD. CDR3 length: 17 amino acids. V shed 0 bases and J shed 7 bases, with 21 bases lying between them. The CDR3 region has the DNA TGTGCCATCAGTGAGTCGAGTAGGGGGTTCCCTTTGGGTGAAGCTTTCTTT. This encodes CAISESSRGFPLGEAFF.